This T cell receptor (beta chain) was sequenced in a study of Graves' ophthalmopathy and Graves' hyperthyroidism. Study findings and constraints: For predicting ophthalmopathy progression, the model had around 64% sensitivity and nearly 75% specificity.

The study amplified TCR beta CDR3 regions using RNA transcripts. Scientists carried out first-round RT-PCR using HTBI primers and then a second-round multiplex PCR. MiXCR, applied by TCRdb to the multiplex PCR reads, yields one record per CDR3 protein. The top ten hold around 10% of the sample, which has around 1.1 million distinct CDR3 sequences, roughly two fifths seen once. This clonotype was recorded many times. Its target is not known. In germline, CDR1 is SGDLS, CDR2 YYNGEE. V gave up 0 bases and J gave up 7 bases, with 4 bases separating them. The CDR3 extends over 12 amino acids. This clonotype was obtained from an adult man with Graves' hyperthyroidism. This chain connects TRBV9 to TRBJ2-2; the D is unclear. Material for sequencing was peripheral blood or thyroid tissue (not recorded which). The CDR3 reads CASSVVGGELFF. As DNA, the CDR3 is TGTGCCAGCAGCGTAGTTGGCGGGGAGCTGTTTTTT.